Listed below are T cell receptor beta chains from one sample, sequenced in a study of blood T cell repertoires in COVID-19. TCRdb's table, derived via immunoSEQ multiplex PCR, lists solely in-frame clones and lacks some. The data hold about 150,000 clones, with approximately 90% observed a single time. Sample: PBMCs or T cells enriched from blood (not recorded which). All receptors come from a woman aged 40 to 50 who had been exposed to COVID-19. Both conserved end residues are part of each CDR3. D genes are given only for firm matches. A clone size is listed for some rows: how often the clone was seen (once, few, many), or a class if it is expanded.

abundance	d_gene	v_gene	j_gene	CDR3nt	CDR3aa
NA	TRBD1	TRBV19	TRBJ1-5	TGTGCCAGTAACCTCGCCGCAGACAGGGGATCTCAGCCCCAGCATTTT	CASNLAADRGSQPQHF
NA	TRBD2	TRBV11-2	TRBJ2-1	TGTGCCAGCAGCTTTGGGACTACTAACAATGAGCAGTTCTTC	CASSFGTTNNEQFF
NA	TRBD2	TRBV25-1	TRBJ2-2	TGTGCCAGCAGTGGGCGGGAGGCGAACACCGGGGAGCTGTTTTTT	CASSGREANTGELFF
NA	TRBD2	TRBV2	TRBJ2-3	TGTGCCAGCAGCCCGGGACTAGCGGGGCGGGATACGCAGTATTTT	CASSPGLAGRDTQYF
NA	TRBD2	TRBV27	TRBJ2-1	TGTGCCAGCAGTTTTTTCGACCCTAGACTAGCGGATTCCTACAATGAGCAGTTCTTC	CASSFFDPRLADSYNEQFF
NA	TRBD1	TRBV5-4	TRBJ1-1	TGTGCCAGCAGAACCGGGACAGGGGCGTCGAACACTGAAGCTTTCTTT	CASRTGTGASNTEAFF
NA	NA	TRBV9	TRBJ1-3	TGTGCCAGCAGCGCCTCCCCCGAACCGGGACTCATATATTTT	CASSASPEPGLIYF
NA	NA	TRBV24-1	TRBJ1-2	TGTGCCACCAGTGATTCCGGACTGAACTATGGCTACACCTTC	CATSDSGLNYGYTF
NA	TRBD1	TRBV24-1	TRBJ2-5	TGTGCCACCAGTGATCGTCCGGGACAGGGGGGAGAGACCCAGTACTTC	CATSDRPGQGGETQYF
NA	NA	TRBV7-8	TRBJ1-4	TGTGCCAGCAGCCTTCGGCCCCCCCGGGGTGAAAAACTGTTTTTT	CASSLRPPRGEKLFF
NA	NA	TRBV27	TRBJ1-4	TGTGCCAGCAGGCTATATCCGGGGGATTCTGAAAAACTGTTTTTT	CASRLYPGDSEKLFF
NA	NA	TRBV5-1	TRBJ2-3	TGCGCCAGCAGCTTGGATCGGGCAGATACGCAGTATTTT	CASSLDRADTQYF
NA	NA	TRBV11-2	TRBJ1-2	TGTGCCAGCAGTGAAGGGGCTAACTATGGCTACACCTTC	CASSEGANYGYTF
once	TRBD1	TRBV19	TRBJ2-7	TGTGCCAGTAGTATCGCCCCGACAGGGTCTACCTACGAGCAGTACTTC	CASSIAPTGSTYEQYF
NA	TRBD1	TRBV10-3	TRBJ1-6	TGTGCCATCAGTAAGGGGACAGGGAACAATTCACCCCTCCACTTT	CAISKGTGNNSPLHF
NA	NA	TRBV11-2	TRBJ1-5	TGTGCCAGCAGCCGTGAGGGAAGTCAGCCCCAGCATTTT	CASSREGSQPQHF
NA	NA	TRBV10-3	TRBJ2-2	TGTGCCGTTCGAGGCACCGGGGAGCTGTTTTTT	CAVRGTGELFF
once	TRBD2	TRBV6-2/TRBV6-3	TRBJ2-7	TGTGCCAGCAGTGCGACGGGAGGATGGTCCTACGAGCAGTACTTC	CASSATGGWSYEQYF
NA	NA	TRBV4-1	TRBJ1-5	TGCGCCAGCAGCCAAGTAGGCCAGGGAAATCAGCCCCAGCATTTT	CASSQVGQGNQPQHF
NA	NA	TRBV2	TRBJ1-2	TGTGCCAGCAGTGAAGTCCTAACTAACTATGGCTACACCTTC	CASSEVLTNYGYTF
NA	TRBD1	TRBV6-6	TRBJ1-1	TGTGCCAGCAGATTCACGGGACAGGGGGACACTGAAGCTTTCTTT	CASRFTGQGDTEAFF
few	TRBD1	TRBV6-1	TRBJ1-6	TGTGCCAGCAGTGAAGAGACAGGGGGAAATTCACCCCTCCACTTT	CASSEETGGNSPLHF
NA	NA	TRBV7-9	TRBJ1-4	TGTGCCAGCAGCGTAACTGATGGGGAGGGCGAAAAACTGTTTTTT	CASSVTDGEGEKLFF
once	TRBD2	TRBV9	TRBJ2-1	TGTGCCAGCAGCGTAGCGTATAGCGGGAGCTCCTACAATGAGCAGTTCTTC	CASSVAYSGSSYNEQFF